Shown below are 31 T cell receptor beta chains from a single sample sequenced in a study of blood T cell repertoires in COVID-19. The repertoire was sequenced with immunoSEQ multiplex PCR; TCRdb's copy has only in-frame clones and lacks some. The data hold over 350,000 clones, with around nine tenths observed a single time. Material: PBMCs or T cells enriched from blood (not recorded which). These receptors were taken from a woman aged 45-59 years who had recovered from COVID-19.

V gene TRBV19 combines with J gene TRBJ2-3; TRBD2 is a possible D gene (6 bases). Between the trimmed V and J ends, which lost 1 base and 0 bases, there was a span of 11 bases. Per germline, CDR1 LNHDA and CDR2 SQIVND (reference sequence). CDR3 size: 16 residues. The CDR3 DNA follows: TGTGCCAGTAGTATAGTGGCGGGGTCAAGCACAGATACGCAGTATTTT. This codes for CASSIVAGSSTDTQYF.

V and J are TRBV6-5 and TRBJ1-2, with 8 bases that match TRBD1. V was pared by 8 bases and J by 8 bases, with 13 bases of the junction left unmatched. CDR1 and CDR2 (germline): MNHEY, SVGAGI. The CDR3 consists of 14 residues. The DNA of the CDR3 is TGTGCCAGCGGACAGGGACCTTATCTCATGGGCTACACCTTC. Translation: CASGQGPYLMGYTF.

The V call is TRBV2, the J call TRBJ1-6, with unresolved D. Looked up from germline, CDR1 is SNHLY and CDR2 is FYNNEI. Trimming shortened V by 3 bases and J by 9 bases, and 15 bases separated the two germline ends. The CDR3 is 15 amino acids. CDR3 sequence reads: CASSEMLEPGSPLHF. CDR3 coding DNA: TGTGCCAGCAGTGAGATGTTGGAACCGGGTTCACCCCTCCACTTT.

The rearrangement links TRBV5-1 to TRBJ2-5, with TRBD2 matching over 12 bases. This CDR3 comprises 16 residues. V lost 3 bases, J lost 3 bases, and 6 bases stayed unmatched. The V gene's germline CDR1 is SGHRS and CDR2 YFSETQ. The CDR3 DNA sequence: TGCGCCAGCAGCTCGACTAGCGGGGGAGGGGAAGAGACCCAGTACTTC. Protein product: CASSSTSGGGEETQYF.

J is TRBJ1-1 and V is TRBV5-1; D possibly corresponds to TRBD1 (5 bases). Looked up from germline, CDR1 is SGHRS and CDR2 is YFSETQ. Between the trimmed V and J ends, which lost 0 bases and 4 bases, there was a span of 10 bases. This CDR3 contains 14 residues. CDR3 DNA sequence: TGCGCCAGCAGCTTGGGTTCGGGGGGCACTGAAGCTTTCTTT. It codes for CASSLGSGGTEAFF. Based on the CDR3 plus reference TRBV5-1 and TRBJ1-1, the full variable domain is KAGVTQTPRYLIKTRGQQVTLSCSPISGHRSVSWYQQTPGQGLQFLFEYFSETQRNKGNFPGRFSGRQFSNSRSEMNVSTLELGDSALYLCASSLGSGGTEAFFGQGTRLTVV.

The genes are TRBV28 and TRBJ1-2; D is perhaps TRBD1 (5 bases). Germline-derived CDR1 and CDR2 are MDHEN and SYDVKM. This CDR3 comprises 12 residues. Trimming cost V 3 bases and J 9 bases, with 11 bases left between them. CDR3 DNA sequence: TGTGCCAGCAGTTTTGGCAGGGTCCGCTACACCTTC. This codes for CASSFGRVRYTF.

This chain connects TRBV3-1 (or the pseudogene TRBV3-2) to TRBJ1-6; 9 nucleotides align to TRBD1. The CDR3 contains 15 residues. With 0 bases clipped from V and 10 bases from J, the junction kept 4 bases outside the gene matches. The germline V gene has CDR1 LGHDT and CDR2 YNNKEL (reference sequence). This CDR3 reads CASSQDKDRGSPLHF. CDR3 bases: TGTGCCAGCAGCCAAGATAAGGACAGGGGATCACCCCTCCACTTT.

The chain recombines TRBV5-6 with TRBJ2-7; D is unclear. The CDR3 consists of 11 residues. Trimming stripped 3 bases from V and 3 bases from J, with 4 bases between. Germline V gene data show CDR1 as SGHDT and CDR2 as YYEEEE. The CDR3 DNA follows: TGTGCCAGCAGCTCTCTCTACGAGCAGTACTTC. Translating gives CASSSLYEQYF.

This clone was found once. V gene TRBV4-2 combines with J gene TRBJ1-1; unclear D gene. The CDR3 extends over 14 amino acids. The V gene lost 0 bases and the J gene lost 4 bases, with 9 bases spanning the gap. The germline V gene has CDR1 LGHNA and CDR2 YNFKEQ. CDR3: CASSQEWAGTEAFF. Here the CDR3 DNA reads TGTGCCAGCAGCCAAGAGTGGGCTGGCACTGAAGCTTTCTTT.

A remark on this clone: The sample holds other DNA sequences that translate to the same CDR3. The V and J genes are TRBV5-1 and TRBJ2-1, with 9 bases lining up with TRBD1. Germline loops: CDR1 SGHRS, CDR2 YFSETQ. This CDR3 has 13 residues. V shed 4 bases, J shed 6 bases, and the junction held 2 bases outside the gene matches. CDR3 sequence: CASSRDRVNEQFF. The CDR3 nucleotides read TGCGCCAGCAGCCGGGACAGGGTCAATGAGCAGTTCTTC.

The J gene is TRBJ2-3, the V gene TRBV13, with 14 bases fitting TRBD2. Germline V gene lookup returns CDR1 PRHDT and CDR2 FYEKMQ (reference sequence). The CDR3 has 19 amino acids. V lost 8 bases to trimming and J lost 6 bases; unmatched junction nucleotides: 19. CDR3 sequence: CASSVQGLAGVPGPDTQYF. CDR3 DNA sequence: TGTGCCAGCTCGGTCCAGGGACTAGCGGGGGTCCCAGGCCCGGATACGCAGTATTTT.

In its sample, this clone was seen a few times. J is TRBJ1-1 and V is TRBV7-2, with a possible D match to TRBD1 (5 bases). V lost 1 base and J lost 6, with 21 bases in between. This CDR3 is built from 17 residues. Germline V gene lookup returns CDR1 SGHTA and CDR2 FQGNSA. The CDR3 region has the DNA TGTGCCAGCAGCTTAGGCCTCCCGGGACTCCAGGGCGCTGAAGCTTTCTTT. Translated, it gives CASSLGLPGLQGAEAFF. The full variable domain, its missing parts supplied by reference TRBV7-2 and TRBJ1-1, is GAGVSQSPSNKVTEKGKDVELRCDPISGHTALYWYRQSLGQGLEFLIYFQGNSAPDKSGLPSDRFSAERTGGSVSTLTIQRTQQEDSAVYLCASSLGLPGLQGAEAFFGQGTRLTVV.

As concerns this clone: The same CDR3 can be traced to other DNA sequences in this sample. The chain's CDR3 is CASSLRQGGQPQHF. The CDR3 bases are TGTGCCAGCAGCCTCCGACAGGGAGGACAGCCCCAGCATTTT. The chain is built from TRBV7-2 and TRBJ1-5, with 7 bases that match TRBD1. Germline CDR1 and CDR2: SGHTA and FQGNSA. The ends lost 5 bases at V and 7 bases at J; junction bases unmatched: 8. The CDR3 consists of 14 residues.

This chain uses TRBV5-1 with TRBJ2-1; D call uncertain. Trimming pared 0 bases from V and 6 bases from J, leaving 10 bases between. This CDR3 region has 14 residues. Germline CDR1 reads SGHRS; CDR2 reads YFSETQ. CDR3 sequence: CASSLASTSNEQFF. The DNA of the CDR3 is TGCGCCAGCAGCTTGGCGTCGACAAGCAATGAGCAGTTCTTC. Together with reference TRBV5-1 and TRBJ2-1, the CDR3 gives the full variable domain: KAGVTQTPRYLIKTRGQQVTLSCSPISGHRSVSWYQQTPGQGLQFLFEYFSETQRNKGNFPGRFSGRQFSNSRSEMNVSTLELGDSALYLCASSLASTSNEQFFGPGTRLTVL.

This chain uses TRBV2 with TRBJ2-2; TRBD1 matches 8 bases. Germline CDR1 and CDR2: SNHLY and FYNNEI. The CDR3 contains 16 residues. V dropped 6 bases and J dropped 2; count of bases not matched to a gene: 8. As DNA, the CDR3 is TGTGCCAGCAGAGTAGACAGGGGCCGTAACACCGGGGAGCTGTTTTTT. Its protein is CASRVDRGRNTGELFF.

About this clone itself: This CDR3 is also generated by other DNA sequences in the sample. CDR3 protein: CASSLGGGGNTIYF. DNA of the CDR3: TGTGCCAGCAGTTTGGGGGGAGGAGGAAACACCATATATTTT. The chain employs TRBV28 and TRBJ1-3; D possibly corresponds to TRBD1 (5 bases). Germline V gene data show CDR1 as MDHEN and CDR2 as SYDVKM. This CDR3 contains 14 residues. The V end was cut by 3 bases, the J end by 4 bases, with 10 bases between.

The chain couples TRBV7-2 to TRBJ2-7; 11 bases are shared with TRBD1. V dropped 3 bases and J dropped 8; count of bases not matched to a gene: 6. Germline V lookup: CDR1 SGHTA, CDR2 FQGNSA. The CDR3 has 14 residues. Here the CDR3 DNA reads TGTGCCAGCAGCTTCGAGGGGACAGGGGGGAAGCAGTACTTC. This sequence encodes CASSFEGTGGKQYF.

DNA of the CDR3: TGTGCCAGCAGTCGGATAACTCAGGGGAACGAAAAACTGTTTTTT. Translating it yields CASSRITQGNEKLFF. The V gene is TRBV28, the J gene TRBJ1-4; tentative D call: TRBD1 (6 bases). The germline CDR1 and CDR2 sequences are MDHEN and SYDVKM. The V and J ends lost 5 bases and 8 bases respectively, with 18 bases between them. The CDR3 spans 15 residues.

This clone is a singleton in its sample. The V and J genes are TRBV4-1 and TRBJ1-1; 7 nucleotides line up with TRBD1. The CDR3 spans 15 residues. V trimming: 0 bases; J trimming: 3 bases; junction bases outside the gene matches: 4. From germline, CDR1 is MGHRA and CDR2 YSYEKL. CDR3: CASSQDPGGYTEAFF. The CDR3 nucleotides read TGCGCCAGCAGCCAAGATCCAGGGGGGTACACTGAAGCTTTCTTT.

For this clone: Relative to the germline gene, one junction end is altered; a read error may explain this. CDR3 sequence: CASSPPGGSDQPQHF. CDR3 in DNA: TGTGCCAGCTCACCACCGGGAGGTAGCGATCAGCCCCAGCATTTT. This chain joins TRBV18 and TRBJ1-5; no clear D. CDR1 and CDR2 from the germline V gene are KGHSH and LQKENI. CDR3 size: 15 residues.

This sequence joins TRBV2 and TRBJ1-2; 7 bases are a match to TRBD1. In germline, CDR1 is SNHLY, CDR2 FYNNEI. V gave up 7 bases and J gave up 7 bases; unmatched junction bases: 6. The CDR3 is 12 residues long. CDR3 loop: CASTGGPGGYTF. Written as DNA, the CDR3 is TGTGCCAGCACAGGGGGACCCGGTGGCTACACCTTC.

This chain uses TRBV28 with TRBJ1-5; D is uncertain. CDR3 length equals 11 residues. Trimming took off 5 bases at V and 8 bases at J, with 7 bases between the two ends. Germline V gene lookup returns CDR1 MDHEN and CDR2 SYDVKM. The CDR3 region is CASSQREPQHF. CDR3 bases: TGTGCCAGCAGTCAGAGGGAGCCCCAGCATTTT.

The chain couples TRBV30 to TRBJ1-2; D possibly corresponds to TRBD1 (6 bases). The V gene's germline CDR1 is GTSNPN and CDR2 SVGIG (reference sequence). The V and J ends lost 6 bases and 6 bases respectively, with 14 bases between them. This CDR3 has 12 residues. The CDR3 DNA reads TGTGCCTGTTTCGGGACATCAAATGGCTACACCTTC. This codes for CACFGTSNGYTF.

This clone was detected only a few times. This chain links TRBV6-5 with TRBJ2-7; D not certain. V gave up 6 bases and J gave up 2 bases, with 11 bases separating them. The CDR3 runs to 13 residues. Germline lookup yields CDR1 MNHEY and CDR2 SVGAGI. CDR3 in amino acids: CASSVTGAYEQYF. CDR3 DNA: TGTGCCAGCAGCGTAACTGGAGCCTACGAGCAGTACTTC.

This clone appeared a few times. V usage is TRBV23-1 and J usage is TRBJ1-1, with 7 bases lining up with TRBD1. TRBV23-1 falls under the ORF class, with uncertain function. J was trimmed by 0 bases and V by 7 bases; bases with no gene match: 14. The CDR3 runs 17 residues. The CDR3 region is CASIKGGRLHMNTEAFF. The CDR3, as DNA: TGCGCCAGCATTAAAGGGGGCCGCCTTCATATGAACACTGAAGCTTTCTTT.

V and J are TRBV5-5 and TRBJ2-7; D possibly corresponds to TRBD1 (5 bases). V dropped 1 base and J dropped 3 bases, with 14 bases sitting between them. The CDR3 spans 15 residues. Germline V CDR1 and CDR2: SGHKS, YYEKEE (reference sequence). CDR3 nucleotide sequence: TGTGCCAGCAGCTTGACTGGACACCCCGGCTACGAGCAGTACTTC. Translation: CASSLTGHPGYEQYF. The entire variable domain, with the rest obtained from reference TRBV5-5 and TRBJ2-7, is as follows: DAGVTQSPTHLIKTRGQQVTLRCSPISGHKSVSWYQQVLGQGPQFIFQYYEKEERGRGNFPDRFSARQFPNYSSELNVNALLLGDSALYLCASSLTGHPGYEQYFGPGTRLTVT.

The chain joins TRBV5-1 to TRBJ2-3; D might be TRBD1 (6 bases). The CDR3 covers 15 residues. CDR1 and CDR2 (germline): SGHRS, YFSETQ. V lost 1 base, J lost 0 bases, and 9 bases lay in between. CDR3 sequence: CASSLTDSSTDTQYF. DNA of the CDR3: TGCGCCAGCAGCTTGACGGACAGTAGCACAGATACGCAGTATTTT.

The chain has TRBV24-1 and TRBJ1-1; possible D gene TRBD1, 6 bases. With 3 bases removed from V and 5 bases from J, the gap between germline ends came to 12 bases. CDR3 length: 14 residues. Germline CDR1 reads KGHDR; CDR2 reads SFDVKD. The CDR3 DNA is TGTGCCACCAGTGATCCCCCACAGGGAACTGAAGCTTTCTTT. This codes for CATSDPPQGTEAFF.

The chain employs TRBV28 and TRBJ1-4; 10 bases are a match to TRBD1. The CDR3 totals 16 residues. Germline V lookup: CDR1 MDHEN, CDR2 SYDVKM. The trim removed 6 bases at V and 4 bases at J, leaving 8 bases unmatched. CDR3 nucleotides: TGTGCCAGCAGCATGACAGGGGGCGCGGGTAATGAAAAACTGTTTTTT. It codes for CASSMTGGAGNEKLFF.

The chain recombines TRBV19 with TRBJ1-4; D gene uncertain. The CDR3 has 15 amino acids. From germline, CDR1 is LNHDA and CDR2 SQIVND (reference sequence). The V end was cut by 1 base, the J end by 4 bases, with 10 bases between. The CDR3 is CASSIVTAGNEKLFF. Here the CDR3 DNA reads TGTGCCAGTAGTATAGTAACAGCGGGTAATGAAAAACTGTTTTTT.

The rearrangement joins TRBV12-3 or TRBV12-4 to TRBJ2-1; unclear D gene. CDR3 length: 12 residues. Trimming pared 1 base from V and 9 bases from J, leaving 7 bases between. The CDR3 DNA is TGTGCCAGCAGTTTAGTTGTGCGTGAGCAGTTCTTC. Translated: CASSLVVREQFF.